The 12 T cell receptor beta chains given below trace back to one sample, sequenced in a study of T cell responses to AZD1222 COVID-19 vaccine. TCRdb keeps only in-frame clones here, not all; method: immunoSEQ multiplex PCR. The sample has 90,000 to 110,000 clones; 88% are singletons. The sample here was peripheral blood, taken on day 0 of AZD1222 vaccination. Every receptor here comes from an adult in good health.

V gene TRBV6-5 combines with J gene TRBJ1-1, with D possibly matching TRBD1 (5 bases). Germline V lookup: CDR1 MNHEY, CDR2 SVGAGI. The CDR3 runs 14 residues. V was shortened by 2 bases and J by 5 bases, with 12 bases between the two germline ends. CDR3 sequence reads: CASSYGQGWTEAFF. CDR3 sequence (DNA): TGTGCCAGCAGTTACGGTCAGGGATGGACTGAAGCTTTCTTT.

The rearrangement joins TRBV11-2 to TRBJ1-1; D is unresolved. V was clipped by 2 bases and J by 1 base, with 11 bases between them. Germline values: CDR1 SGHAT, CDR2 FQNNGV. CDR3 length equals 15 residues. The CDR3 sequence is CASSLTRGQNTEAFF. In DNA, the CDR3 is TGTGCCAGCAGCTTAACCCGCGGGCAGAACACTGAAGCTTTCTTT. The whole variable domain, filled in from reference TRBV11-2 and TRBJ1-1, reads EAGVAQSPRYKIIEKRQSVAFWCNPISGHATLYWYQQILGQGPKLLIQFQNNGVVDDSQLPKDRFSAERLKGVDSTLKIQPAKLEDSAVYLCASSLTRGQNTEAFFGQGTRLTVV.

This chain joins TRBV28 and TRBJ2-1, with D perhaps matching TRBD2 (5 bases). The germline V gene has CDR1 MDHEN and CDR2 SYDVKM. The ends were cut back, 5 bases at V and 4 bases at J, with 18 bases in the middle. The CDR3 extends over 16 amino acids. The CDR3 nucleotides read TGTGCCAGCAGTACTACTCGACGGTCGGGGTACAATGAGCAGTTCTTC. The encoded protein is CASSTTRRSGYNEQFF.

This chain links TRBV2 with TRBJ2-2; 9 bases fit TRBD1. Germline V gene sequence: CDR1 SNHLY, CDR2 FYNNEI. The CDR3 covers 15 residues. Trimming took 6 bases from V and 3 from J; bases not matched to a gene: 5. CDR3 sequence: CASRGQGRHTGELFF. CDR3 DNA: TGTGCCAGCAGGGGACAGGGTCGACACACCGGGGAGCTGTTTTTT.

The rearrangement links TRBV28 to TRBJ2-1; 9 positions match TRBD2. Germline lookup yields CDR1 MDHEN and CDR2 SYDVKM. There are 14 residues in the CDR3. The V gene end was trimmed by 7 bases and the J gene end by 6 bases; junction bases not matched to a gene: 7. The CDR3: CASNPGTSLNEQFF. Written as DNA, the CDR3 is TGTGCCAGCAACCCCGGGACTAGCCTCAATGAGCAGTTCTTC.

The CDR3 DNA reads TGTGCCAGCAGTTACGGCACTAGCAGCGCCTACGAGCAGTACTTC. Translating gives CASSYGTSSAYEQYF. The chain is built from TRBV6-2 or TRBV6-3 and TRBJ2-7; D might be TRBD2 (6 bases). Germline CDR1 MNHEY, CDR2 SVGEGT. The CDR3 is 15 amino acids. V was pared by 2 bases and J by 2 bases, with 13 bases between.

Written as DNA, the CDR3 is TGTGCCAGCAGTTCTCAGGGCCCTACCCTCTATGGCTACACCTTC. As protein: CASSSQGPTLYGYTF. This chain uses TRBV28 with TRBJ1-2; D is perhaps TRBD1 (5 bases). The CDR3 extends over 15 amino acids. The germline CDR1 and CDR2 sequences are MDHEN and SYDVKM. V was pared by 4 bases and J by 4 bases, with 16 bases between.

J is TRBJ1-5 and V is TRBV7-2; TRBD1 is a possible D gene (6 bases). The CDR3 extends over 14 amino acids. Deletions cut 2 bases from V and 6 bases from J, with 11 bases between. CDR1 is SGHTA, CDR2 FQGNSA, per germline. In DNA, the CDR3 is TGTGCCAGCAGCTTATCAGGGGCTAGTCAGCCCCAGCATTTT. It codes for CASSLSGASQPQHF.

For this clone: An end of the junction differs from the germline gene, which may be a read error. The chain couples TRBV6-2 or TRBV6-3 to TRBJ2-3, with 13 positions matching TRBD2. The CDR3 spans 16 residues. The germline gives CDR1 MNHEY, CDR2 SVGEGT. The CDR3 bases are TGTGCCAGCACTTACCGACTAGCGGGAGGAAGAGATACGCAGTATTTT. This translates into CASTYRLAGGRDTQYF.

The chain employs TRBV5-1 and TRBJ1-6, with TRBD1 identical over 9 bases. The V gene end was trimmed by 0 bases and the J gene end by 10 bases; junction bases not matched to a gene: 8. Germline loops: CDR1 SGHRS, CDR2 YFSETQ. This CDR3 region has 16 residues. CDR3 residues: CASSLDLQGASSPLHF. The CDR3 DNA reads as TGCGCCAGCAGCTTGGATCTACAGGGGGCCTCGTCACCCCTCCACTTT.

V is TRBV28 and J is TRBJ2-4; tentatively, D is TRBD1 or TRBD2 (7 bases each). CDR1 and CDR2 from the germline V gene are MDHEN and SYDVKM. This CDR3 has 17 amino acids. Trimming took off 3 bases at V and 3 bases at J, with 18 bases between the two ends. The CDR3 nucleotides read TGTGCCAGCAGTTTTCCATCAGGGGGGGGCCACAAAAACATTCAGTACTTC. Protein sequence: CASSFPSGGGHKNIQYF.

This clone has just a few counts. The chain carries TRBV3-1 (or the pseudogene TRBV3-2) and TRBJ1-5; D uncertain. The germline V gene encodes CDR1 LGHDT and CDR2 YNNKEL (reference sequence). This CDR3 contains 15 residues. V was pared by 0 bases and J by 7 bases, with 13 bases between. The chain's CDR3 is CASSQEPGSGQPQHF. For the CDR3, the DNA is TGTGCCAGCAGCCAAGAACCCGGATCGGGGCAGCCCCAGCATTTT.